This T cell receptor (beta chain) was found in a study of CD8+ T cells in alopecia areata. Whole-study context: The share of scalp area affected provided the severity score for treated patients.

Treatment defined: oral pan-JAK inhibitor, 5-10 mg twice daily. PBMCs provided sorted CD4+ and CD8+ T cells. Study observations and caveats: Lesional scalp exceeded normal scalp in clonality, especially in alopecia totalis/universalis. Scalp clonality and expanded CD8+ clones among the top 100 showed significant decreases with tofacitinib.

As the sequencing template, cDNA was produced by extracting RNA and reverse transcribing it. The method was immunoSEQ multiplex PCR; TCRdb's version includes in-frame clones alone and lacks a portion of them. The table lists about 190,000 clones, 55% to 70% of them singletons. A note on this clone: The antigen remains unidentified.

The sequence derives from a human donor with alopecia areata. Sequenced material: CD4+ T cells sorted from blood, taken at week 4, from a patient treated with tofacitinib.

CDR3 sequence reads: CASSSLAGDQNIQYF. DNA of the CDR3: TGTGCCAGCAGCTCACTAGCGGGAGATCAAAACATTCAGTACTTC. The rearrangement joins TRBV7-2 to TRBJ2-4, with TRBD2 matching over 11 bases. The J segment lost 5 bases and the V segment lost 4 bases, leaving 4 bases of the junction unmatched. The CDR3 consists of 15 residues. The germline gives CDR1 SGHTA, CDR2 FQGNSA.